These 32 T cell receptor beta chains came from one sample sequenced in a study of shared clonotypes between healthy human individuals. Selected positively for CCR7 and CD45RO-negative, naive CD8 cells excluded terminally differentiated effector memory CD45RA+ cells. Clones were sequenced by immunoSEQ multiplex PCR, and TCRdb holds only the in-frame ones, with some missing. The table includes some 2,100,000 clones, about 92% detected once. Material for sequencing was naive CD8+ T cells from PBMCs. Receptors originate from a man younger than 35 in good health. Some clones in this sample may be carry-over from other donors' samples.

V gene TRBV9 combines with J gene TRBJ2-5, with TRBD2 matching over 16 bases. Per germline, CDR1 SGDLS and CDR2 YYNGEE. The CDR3 sequence is 17 residues long. J was trimmed by 4 bases and V by 0 bases; bases with no gene match: 3. The CDR3 DNA follows: TGTGCCAGCAGCGTAGCGGGACTAGCGGGAGGGGGAGAGACCCAGTACTTC. Protein: CASSVAGLAGGGETQYF.

The chain combines TRBV27 with TRBJ2-7; maybe TRBD2 (6 bases). This CDR3 is 14 amino acids long. The germline CDR1 and CDR2 sequences are MNHEY and SMNVEV (reference sequence). V lost 1 base and J lost 2, with 9 bases in between. This CDR3 is CASSLLGEAYEQYF. The CDR3, as DNA: TGTGCCAGCAGTTTATTGGGGGAGGCCTACGAGCAGTACTTC.

The chain's CDR3 is CASSQAPGQETQYF. The CDR3 DNA follows: TGCGCCAGCAGCCAAGCGCCTGGCCAAGAGACCCAGTACTTC. The V call is TRBV4-1, the J call TRBJ2-5, with D unclear. This CDR3 is 14 amino acids long. Trimming removed 1 base from V and 1 base from J, with 7 bases in between. Looked up from germline, CDR1 is MGHRA and CDR2 is YSYEKL.

This chain joins TRBV27 and TRBJ1-5, with TRBD1 matching 7 bases. The CDR3 extends over 16 amino acids. Germline assignment: CDR1 MNHEY and CDR2 SMNVEV (reference sequence). J was trimmed by 3 bases and V by 5 bases; bases with no gene match: 10. The CDR3 loop is CASSRTGVQVNQPQHF. As DNA, the CDR3 is TGTGCCAGCAGTAGAACAGGGGTTCAGGTCAATCAGCCCCAGCATTTT.

V and J are TRBV5-1 and TRBJ2-7; TRBD1 might be the D (5 bases). This CDR3 region has 14 residues. Looked up from germline, CDR1 is SGHRS and CDR2 is YFSETQ. The V and J ends lost 4 bases and 5 bases respectively, with 16 bases between them. CDR3 bases: TGCGCCAGCAGCCTCAATTGGGGCTCTCACGAGCAGTACTTC. Protein product: CASSLNWGSHEQYF.

The V gene is TRBV29-1, the J gene TRBJ2-7; D ambiguous. V was shortened by 7 bases and J by 2 bases, with 15 bases between the two germline ends. The CDR3 is 13 amino acids. CDR1 is SQVTM, CDR2 ANQGSEA, per germline. Here the CDR3 reads CSAAVGLTYEQYF. The CDR3 DNA follows: TGCAGCGCAGCTGTAGGCCTTACCTACGAGCAGTACTTC.

The V gene is TRBV28, the J gene TRBJ1-2; weak D call: TRBD1 (5 bases). CDR3 length equals 16 residues. Looked up from germline, CDR1 is MDHEN and CDR2 is SYDVKM. Trimming left V 2 bases short and J 2 bases short, with 15 bases between. CDR3 DNA: TGTGCCAGCAGTTTAATGATGACAGACCCCAACTATGGCTACACCTTC. It codes for CASSLMMTDPNYGYTF.

V and J are TRBV29-1 and TRBJ2-5, with a possible D match to TRBD2 (5 bases). From germline, CDR1 is SQVTM and CDR2 ANQGSEA. V was cut by 4 bases and J by 0 bases, with 15 bases left in between. The CDR3 contains 15 residues. The CDR3 loop reads CSVGLSGTYQETQYF. CDR3 sequence (DNA): TGCAGCGTTGGTTTAAGCGGAACGTACCAAGAGACCCAGTACTTC.

The rearrangement uses TRBV7-9 and TRBJ1-1; no clear D. This CDR3 has 13 residues. Germline V lookup: CDR1 SEHNR, CDR2 FQNEAQ (reference sequence). V gave up 5 bases and J gave up 4 bases, with 11 bases separating them. The CDR3 protein is CASSGELGTEAFF. The CDR3 DNA sequence: TGTGCCAGCAGCGGCGAGTTGGGCACTGAAGCTTTCTTT.

In this sample, this clone turned up once. The rearrangement links TRBV5-6 to TRBJ1-3, with D perhaps matching TRBD1 (6 bases). The CDR3 contains 13 residues. From germline, CDR1 is SGHDT and CDR2 YYEEEE. The ends were cut back, 2 bases at V and 9 bases at J, with 12 bases in the middle. CDR3 residues: CASSFRQEGTIYF. DNA for the CDR3: TGTGCCAGCAGCTTTCGACAGGAAGGCACCATATATTTT.

The rearrangement uses TRBV9 and TRBJ2-7, with 11 bases fitting TRBD1. CDR3 size: 14 residues. Germline values: CDR1 SGDLS, CDR2 YYNGEE. V lost 1 base, J lost 5 bases, and 2 bases stayed unmatched. DNA for the CDR3: TGTGCCAGCAGCGTATGGGACAGGGGGGACGAGCAGTACTTC. This encodes CASSVWDRGDEQYF. The variable domain in full, completed from reference TRBV9 and TRBJ2-7, reads DSGVTQTPKHLITATGQRVTLRCSPRSGDLSVYWYQQSLDQGLQFLIQYYNGEERAKGNILERFSAQQFPDLHSELNLSSLELGDSALYFCASSVWDRGDEQYFGPGTRLTVT.

This clone was seen a single time. This chain links TRBV5-4 with TRBJ2-7, with D possibly called TRBD1 or TRBD2 (5 bases each). Trimming shortened V by 5 bases and J by 0 bases, and 15 bases separated the two germline ends. This CDR3 is 15 amino acids long. Per germline, CDR1 SGHNT and CDR2 YYREEE (reference sequence). The chain's CDR3 is CASRVGTDSSYEQYF. The CDR3 bases are TGTGCCAGCAGGGTCGGGACGGATAGCTCCTACGAGCAGTACTTC. Drawing the rest from reference TRBV5-4 and TRBJ2-7, the complete variable domain is ETGVTQSPTHLIKTRGQQVTLRCSSQSGHNTVSWYQQALGQGPQFIFQYYREEENGRGNFPPRFSGLQFPNYSSELNVNALELDDSALYLCASRVGTDSSYEQYFGPGTRLTVT.

V is TRBV27 and J is TRBJ2-7; TRBD1 agrees at 7 bases. Germline-derived CDR1 and CDR2 are MNHEY and SMNVEV (reference sequence). The CDR3 has 13 amino acids. V lost 6 bases and J lost 3; bases outside the gene matches: 5. The CDR3 loop is CASSDRVNYEQYF. CDR3 DNA sequence: TGTGCCAGCAGCGACAGGGTCAACTACGAGCAGTACTTC.

The genes are TRBV15 and TRBJ2-5; 9 nucleotides match TRBD2. The CDR3 is made up of 15 amino acids. The germline gives CDR1 LNHNV, CDR2 YYDKDF (reference sequence). The trim removed 8 bases at V and 1 base at J, leaving 8 bases unmatched. The CDR3 sequence: CATAEGREGQETQYF. The CDR3 DNA is TGTGCCACCGCGGAGGGGCGGGAGGGCCAAGAGACCCAGTACTTC.

The rearrangement joins TRBV19 to TRBJ2-7; D ambiguous. The CDR3 totals 14 residues. V was pared by 5 bases and J by 7 bases, with 18 bases between. From germline, CDR1 is LNHDA and CDR2 SQIVND (reference sequence). The CDR3 sequence: CASSPLGRLGEQYF. CDR3 coding DNA: TGTGCCAGTAGTCCGCTCGGAAGGCTAGGTGAGCAGTACTTC.

The chain carries TRBV4-3 and TRBJ2-2, with D tentatively TRBD1 (5 bases). CDR1 and CDR2 from the germline V gene are LGHNA and YSLEER. The V gene lost 0 bases and the J gene lost 1 base, with 9 bases spanning the gap. This CDR3 comprises 16 residues. In DNA, the CDR3 is TGCGCCAGCAGCCAAGATGCCAGGGTGAACACCGGGGAGCTGTTTTTT. Translated, it gives CASSQDARVNTGELFF.

This sequence joins TRBV5-6 and TRBJ1-2, with a weak D call TRBD1 (5 bases). CDR3 length: 14 residues. CDR1 and CDR2 from the germline V gene are SGHDT and YYEEEE. V was clipped by 7 bases and J by 3 bases, with 16 bases between them. The CDR3 sequence is CASHEGPGHYGYTF. CDR3 DNA sequence: TGTGCCAGCCACGAAGGGCCAGGGCACTATGGCTACACCTTC.

This sequence joins TRBV4-2 and TRBJ2-7; 7 nucleotides match TRBD1. J gave up 1 base and V 4 bases, and 7 bases lay outside the gene matches. The length of the CDR3 is 15 residues. Germline-derived CDR1 and CDR2 are LGHNA and YNFKEQ. The CDR3 spells CASSRGGTASYEQYF. CDR3 sequence (DNA): TGTGCCAGCAGCCGGGGTGGGACAGCGTCCTACGAGCAGTACTTC.

The chain recombines TRBV5-6 with TRBJ2-7; D is tentatively TRBD1 or TRBD2 (6 bases each). V was trimmed by 4 bases and J by 3 bases, leaving 14 bases between them. The length of the CDR3 is 14 residues. Germline loops: CDR1 SGHDT, CDR2 YYEEEE. This chain's CDR3 is CASSDDGGFYEQYF. CDR3 in DNA: TGTGCCAGCAGCGACGACGGGGGCTTCTACGAGCAGTACTTC.

This sequence joins TRBV7-9 and TRBJ1-1; D may be TRBD1 (5 bases). Germline lookup yields CDR1 SEHNR and CDR2 FQNEAQ (reference sequence). The CDR3 contains 15 residues. Trimming shortened V by 5 bases and J by 2 bases, and 15 bases separated the two germline ends. CDR3 residues: CASSQRQRVNTEAFF. In DNA form, the CDR3 reads TGTGCCAGCAGCCAGCGACAGCGGGTTAACACTGAAGCTTTCTTT. Combining the CDR3 with reference TRBV7-9 and TRBJ1-1 gives the whole variable domain DTGVSQNPRHKITKRGQNVTFRCDPISEHNRLYWYRQTLGQGPEFLTYFQNEAQLEKSRLLSDRFSAERPKGSFSTLEIQRTEQGDSAMYLCASSQRQRVNTEAFFGQGTRLTVV.

In DNA form, the CDR3 reads TGTGCCAGCAGTTTAGGTTTGGGGCTTCAAGAGACCCAGTACTTC. It translates to CASSLGLGLQETQYF. This chain uses TRBV28 with TRBJ2-5; TRBD1 is a possible D gene (5 bases). Trimming took 2 bases from V and 2 from J, leaving 12 bases between them. This CDR3 is 15 amino acids long. Per germline, CDR1 MDHEN and CDR2 SYDVKM.

Of note for this clone: The same CDR3 also results from other DNA sequences found in this sample. The chain employs TRBV19 and TRBJ1-1, with no clear D. V was clipped by 1 base and J by 5 bases, with 8 bases between them. This CDR3 region has 13 residues. Germline loops: CDR1 LNHDA, CDR2 SQIVND (reference sequence). The DNA for the CDR3 is TGTGCCAGTAGTATAGGACGGAGGACTGAAGCTTTCTTT. Translating gives CASSIGRRTEAFF.

As to this clone: The sample holds other DNA sequences that translate to the same CDR3. V is TRBV28 and J is TRBJ1-1; tentatively, D is TRBD1 (5 bases). Germline V gives CDR1 MDHEN, CDR2 SYDVKM. The ends were cut back, 3 bases at V and 5 bases at J, with 10 bases in the middle. The CDR3 has 13 amino acids. CDR3 coding DNA: TGTGCCAGCAGTTTGAGGGGAGGTACTGAAGCTTTCTTT. Encoded protein: CASSLRGGTEAFF.

The V and J genes are TRBV28 and TRBJ2-2, with D hard to call. This CDR3 is 16 amino acids long. The ends were cut back, 2 bases at V and 6 bases at J, with 16 bases in the middle. Per the germline V gene, CDR1 is MDHEN and CDR2 is SYDVKM. The CDR3 nucleotides read TGTGCCAGCAGTTTACAACGGATGGTAGACCCCGGGGAGCTGTTTTTT. Translation: CASSLQRMVDPGELFF.

V usage is TRBV27 and J usage is TRBJ2-1; TRBD1 is a possible D gene (8 bases). V shed 0 bases and J shed 8 bases, with 14 bases lying between them. Germline V gene lookup returns CDR1 MNHEY and CDR2 SMNVEV (reference sequence). The CDR3 totals 15 residues. CDR3 in amino acids: CASSLSPTGGDEQFF. For the CDR3, the DNA is TGTGCCAGCAGTTTATCCCCCACAGGGGGGGATGAGCAGTTCTTC.

The V gene is TRBV7-2, the J gene TRBJ2-5; 7 bases map to TRBD2. Germline values: CDR1 SGHTA, CDR2 FQGNSA. The CDR3 extends over 17 amino acids. The ends lost 0 bases at V and 0 bases at J; junction bases unmatched: 7. For the CDR3, the DNA is TGTGCCAGCAGCTTAGCAGTAGCGGGCTCTTACCAAGAGACCCAGTACTTC. The encoded protein is CASSLAVAGSYQETQYF.

The chain carries TRBV9 and TRBJ2-2; the match to TRBD1 covers 12 bases. This CDR3 is 17 amino acids long. Germline V gene sequence: CDR1 SGDLS, CDR2 YYNGEE. Trimming removed 3 bases from V and 2 bases from J; junction bases left unmatched: 5. The CDR3: CASSDGTGGPNTGELFF. The CDR3 nucleotides are TGTGCCAGCAGCGACGGGACAGGGGGCCCTAACACCGGGGAGCTGTTTTTT.

V usage is TRBV9 and J usage is TRBJ1-1, with 11 bases aligning to TRBD1. This CDR3 comprises 15 residues. The junction had 4 bases not matched to a gene; V was cut back by 2 bases and J by 4 bases. In germline, CDR1 is SGDLS, CDR2 YYNGEE. DNA of the CDR3: TGTGCCAGCAGCGTGGGACAGGGGGAATTCACTGAAGCTTTCTTT. It codes for CASSVGQGEFTEAFF.

This chain uses TRBV4-1 with TRBJ2-5; 11 nucleotides line up with TRBD1. The DNA end lines up better with TRBJ2-7; the J call may be wrong. The CDR3 is 17 residues long. Germline loops: CDR1 MGHRA, CDR2 YSYEKL. Here the CDR3 reads CASSQVRTGGAPFEQYF. CDR3 nucleotides: TGCGCCAGCAGCCAAGTTCGGACAGGGGGCGCCCCCTTCGAGCAGTACTTC.

As regards this clone: The same CDR3 is also encoded by other DNA sequences in this sample. This chain uses TRBV19 with TRBJ1-1; D call uncertain. The CDR3 has 11 amino acids. V lost 4 bases and J lost 2, with 2 bases in between. Germline values: CDR1 LNHDA, CDR2 SQIVND (reference sequence). The CDR3 loop is CASSTNTEAFF. The CDR3 DNA is TGTGCCAGTAGTACCAACACTGAAGCTTTCTTT. Supplemented by reference TRBV19 and TRBJ1-1, the full variable domain reads DGGITQSPKYLFRKEGQNVTLSCEQNLNHDAMYWYRQDPGQGLRLIYYSQIVNDFQKGDIAEGYSVSREKKESFPLTVTSAQKNPTAFYLCASSTNTEAFFGQGTRLTVV.

The chain has TRBV15 and TRBJ1-1; D unclear. Germline values: CDR1 LNHNV, CDR2 YYDKDF (reference sequence). CDR3 length: 14 amino acids. V was cut by 8 bases and J by 4 bases, with 17 bases left in between. The CDR3 DNA reads as TGTGCCACCTCGAAAGACGGGAGAAGCACTGAAGCTTTCTTT. Protein product: CATSKDGRSTEAFF.

The chain couples TRBV4-1 to TRBJ2-7; 13 bases are a match to TRBD2. This CDR3 region has 15 residues. With V trimmed by 5 bases and J by 1 base, 2 bases remained unmatched. Germline-derived CDR1 and CDR2 are MGHRA and YSYEKL. Written as DNA, the CDR3 is TGCGCCAGCAGCGAGGGACTAGCGGGATCCTACGAGCAGTACTTC. This translates into CASSEGLAGSYEQYF.